This TCR beta chain was observed in a study of post-analysis software for immune sequencing data. Findings of the study overall: About 5 TRBV segments were significantly more frequent in patients than in controls. TRBV5-6, TRBV5-1 and TRBV20-1 were among these segments.

Carried by the TCR beta cDNA libraries were unique molecular identifiers. In TCRdb, the PCR reads were re-called with MiXCR into one record per CDR3 protein. The data show over 300,000 distinct CDR3 sequences, less than 40% seen once. Germline V CDR1 and CDR2: DFQATT, SNEGSKA (reference sequence). Germline trimming cut 5 bases from V and 4 bases from J; bases unmatched to any gene: 11. The CDR3 is 17 amino acids. In its sample, this clonotype was seen a few times. Antigen unknown. This clonotype was sampled from a girl between 5 and 17 years old with multiple sclerosis. Sequenced material: blood. This rearrangement joins TRBV20-1 to TRBJ2-1; 13 nucleotides align to TRBD2. CDR3 residues: CSAPRTSGGSVYNEQFF. The CDR3 DNA sequence: TGCAGTGCTCCTAGGACTAGCGGGGGAAGTGTTTACAATGAGCAGTTCTTC.